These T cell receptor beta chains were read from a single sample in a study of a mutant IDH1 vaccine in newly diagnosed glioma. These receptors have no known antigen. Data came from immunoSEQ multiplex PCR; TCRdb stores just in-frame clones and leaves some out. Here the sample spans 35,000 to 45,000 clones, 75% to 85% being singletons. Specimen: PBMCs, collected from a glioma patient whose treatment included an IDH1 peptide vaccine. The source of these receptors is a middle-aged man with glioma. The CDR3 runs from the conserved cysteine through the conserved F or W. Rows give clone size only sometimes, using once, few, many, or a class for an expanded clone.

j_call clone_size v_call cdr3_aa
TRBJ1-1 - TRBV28 CASSSPGQGGTEAFF
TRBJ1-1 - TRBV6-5 CASSYSLTLAEAFF
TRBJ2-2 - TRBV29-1 CSVVGSGITGELFF
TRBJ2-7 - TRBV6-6 CASRLPGSYEQYF
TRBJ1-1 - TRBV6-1 CASSEVGLGGTEAFF
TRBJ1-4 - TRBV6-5 CASSSTGQSPNEKLFF
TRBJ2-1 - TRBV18 CASSPYGTELMNEQFF
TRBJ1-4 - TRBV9 CASSARLTGDRTNEKLFF
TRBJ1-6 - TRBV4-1 CASSQVQDSNSPLHF
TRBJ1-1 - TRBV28 CASRSPRQLRDTEAFF
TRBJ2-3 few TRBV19 CASSSLSRRAQYF
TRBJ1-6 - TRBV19 CASSVGRQTNSPLHF
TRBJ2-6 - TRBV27 CASSRESGANVLTF
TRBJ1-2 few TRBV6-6 CASSGGGTGRRYTF